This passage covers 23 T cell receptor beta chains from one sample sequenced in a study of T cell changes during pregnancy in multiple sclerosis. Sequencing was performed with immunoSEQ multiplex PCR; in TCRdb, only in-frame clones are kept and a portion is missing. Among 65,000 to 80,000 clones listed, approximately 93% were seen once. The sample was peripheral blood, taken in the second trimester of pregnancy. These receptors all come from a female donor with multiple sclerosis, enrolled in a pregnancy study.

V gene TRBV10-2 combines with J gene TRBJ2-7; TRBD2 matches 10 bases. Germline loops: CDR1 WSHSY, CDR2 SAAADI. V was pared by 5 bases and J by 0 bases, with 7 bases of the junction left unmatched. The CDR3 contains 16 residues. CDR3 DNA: TGCGCCAGCAGTAGCTATAGCGGGGGGCTCTCCTACGAGCAGTACTTC. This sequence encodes CASSSYSGGLSYEQYF.

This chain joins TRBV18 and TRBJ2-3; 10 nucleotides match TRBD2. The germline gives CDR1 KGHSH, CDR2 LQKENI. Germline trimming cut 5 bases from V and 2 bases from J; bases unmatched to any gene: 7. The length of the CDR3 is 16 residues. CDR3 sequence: CASSTIAGGVTDTQYF. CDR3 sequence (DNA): TGTGCCAGCTCAACGATAGCGGGGGGCGTCACAGATACGCAGTATTTT.

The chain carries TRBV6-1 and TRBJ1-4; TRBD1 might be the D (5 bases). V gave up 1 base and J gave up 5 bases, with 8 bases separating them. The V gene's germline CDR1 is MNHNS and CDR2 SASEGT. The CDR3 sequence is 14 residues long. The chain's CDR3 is CASSEGNRNEKLFF. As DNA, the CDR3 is TGTGCCAGCAGTGAAGGGAACAGGAATGAAAAACTGTTTTTT.

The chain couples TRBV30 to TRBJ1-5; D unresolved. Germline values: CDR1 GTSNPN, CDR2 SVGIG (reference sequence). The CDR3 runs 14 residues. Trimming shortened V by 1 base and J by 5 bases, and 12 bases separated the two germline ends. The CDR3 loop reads CAWSARVAYQPQHF. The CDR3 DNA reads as TGTGCCTGGAGTGCCCGGGTCGCGTATCAGCCCCAGCATTTT. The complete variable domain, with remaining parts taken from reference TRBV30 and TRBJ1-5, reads SQTIHQWPATLVQPVGSPLSLECTVEGTSNPNLYWYRQAAGRGLQLLFYSVGIGQISSEVPQNLSASRPQDRQFILSSKKLLLSDSGFYLCAWSARVAYQPQHFGDGTRLSIL.

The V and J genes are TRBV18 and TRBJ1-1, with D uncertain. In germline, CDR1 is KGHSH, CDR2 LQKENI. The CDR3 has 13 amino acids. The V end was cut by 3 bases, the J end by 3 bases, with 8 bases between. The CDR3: CASSPGRDTEAFF. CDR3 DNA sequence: TGTGCCAGCTCACCTGGGCGGGACACTGAAGCTTTCTTT.

CDR3 protein: CASSQFLGVLPSYNEQFF. The DNA for the CDR3 is TGCGCCAGCAGCCAATTCTTAGGGGTTCTACCCTCCTACAATGAGCAGTTCTTC. V gene TRBV4-1 combines with J gene TRBJ2-1; D may be TRBD1 (5 bases). CDR1 is MGHRA, CDR2 YSYEKL, per germline. The CDR3 loop spans 18 amino acids. Trimming shortened V by 2 bases and J by 0 bases, and 17 bases separated the two germline ends.

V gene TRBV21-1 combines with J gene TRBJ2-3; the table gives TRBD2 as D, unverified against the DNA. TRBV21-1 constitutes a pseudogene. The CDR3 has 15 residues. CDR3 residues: CASSLSGGDPITQYF. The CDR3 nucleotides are TGTGCCAGCAGTTTAAGCGGGGGGGACCCCATTACGCAGTATTTT.

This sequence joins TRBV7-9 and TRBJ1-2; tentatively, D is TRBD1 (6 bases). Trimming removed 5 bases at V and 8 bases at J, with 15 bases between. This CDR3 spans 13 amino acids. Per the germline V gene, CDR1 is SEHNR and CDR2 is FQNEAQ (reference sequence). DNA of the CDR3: TGTGCCAGCAGCGGTAACAGGGCCTGGGGCTACACCTTC. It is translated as CASSGNRAWGYTF.

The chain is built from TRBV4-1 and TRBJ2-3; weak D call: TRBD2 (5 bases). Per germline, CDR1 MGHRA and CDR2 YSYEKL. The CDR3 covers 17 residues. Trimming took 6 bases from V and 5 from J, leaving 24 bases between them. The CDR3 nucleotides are TGCGCCAGCAGACGTACCCCCGGGGTCATTTCGGGAGATACGCAGTATTTT. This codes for CASRRTPGVISGDTQYF.

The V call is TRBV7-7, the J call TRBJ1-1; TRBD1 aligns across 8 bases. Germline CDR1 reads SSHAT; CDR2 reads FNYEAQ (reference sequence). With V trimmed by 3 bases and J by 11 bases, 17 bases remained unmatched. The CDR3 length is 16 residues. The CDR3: CASSFGNRDRGGWAFF. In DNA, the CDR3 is TGTGCCAGCAGCTTTGGGAATCGCGACAGGGGCGGCTGGGCTTTCTTT.

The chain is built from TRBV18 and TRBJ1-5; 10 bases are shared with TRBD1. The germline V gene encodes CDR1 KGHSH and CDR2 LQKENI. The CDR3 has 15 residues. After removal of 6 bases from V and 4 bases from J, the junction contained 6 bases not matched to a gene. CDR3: CASSKAGQGNQPQHF. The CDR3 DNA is TGTGCCAGCTCCAAGGCGGGACAGGGGAATCAGCCCCAGCATTTT.

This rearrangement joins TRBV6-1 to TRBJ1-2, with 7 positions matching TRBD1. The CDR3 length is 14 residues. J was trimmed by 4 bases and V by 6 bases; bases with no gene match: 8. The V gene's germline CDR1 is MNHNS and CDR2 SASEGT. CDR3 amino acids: CASRLQGSGYGYTF. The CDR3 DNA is TGTGCCAGCAGACTACAGGGGAGCGGCTATGGCTACACCTTC.

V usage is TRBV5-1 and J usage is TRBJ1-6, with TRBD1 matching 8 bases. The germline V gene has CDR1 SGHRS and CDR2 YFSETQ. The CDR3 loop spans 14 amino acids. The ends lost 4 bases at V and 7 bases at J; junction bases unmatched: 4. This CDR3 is CASSQTGVNSPLHF. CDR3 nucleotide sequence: TGCGCCAGCAGCCAGACAGGGGTAAATTCACCCCTCCACTTT.

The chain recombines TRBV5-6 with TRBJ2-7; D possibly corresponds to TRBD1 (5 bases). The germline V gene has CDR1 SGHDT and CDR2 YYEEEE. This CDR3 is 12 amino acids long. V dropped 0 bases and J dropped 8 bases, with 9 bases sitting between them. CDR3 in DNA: TGTGCCAGCAGCTTGGGGTCAGGGAAGCAGTACTTC. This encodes CASSLGSGKQYF.

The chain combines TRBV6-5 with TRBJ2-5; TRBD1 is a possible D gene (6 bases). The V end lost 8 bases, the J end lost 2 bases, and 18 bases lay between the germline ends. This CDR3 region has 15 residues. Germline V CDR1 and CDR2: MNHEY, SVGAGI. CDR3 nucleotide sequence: TGTGCCAGCGGCCCCCGACAGGCCTCACAAGAGACCCAGTACTTC. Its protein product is CASGPRQASQETQYF.

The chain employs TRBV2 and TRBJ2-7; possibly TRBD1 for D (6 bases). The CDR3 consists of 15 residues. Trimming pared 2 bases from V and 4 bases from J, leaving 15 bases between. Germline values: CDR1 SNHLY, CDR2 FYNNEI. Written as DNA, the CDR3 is TGTGCCAGCAGTGAATTTGGGCAGGGGACGTACGAGCAGTACTTC. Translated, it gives CASSEFGQGTYEQYF.

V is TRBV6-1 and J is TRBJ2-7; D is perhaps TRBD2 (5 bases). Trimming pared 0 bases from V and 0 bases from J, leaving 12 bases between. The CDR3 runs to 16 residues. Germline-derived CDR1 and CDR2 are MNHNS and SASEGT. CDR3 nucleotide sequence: TGTGCCAGCAGTGAAGCTGGCGGGTCGGGCTCCTACGAGCAGTACTTC. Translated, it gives CASSEAGGSGSYEQYF.

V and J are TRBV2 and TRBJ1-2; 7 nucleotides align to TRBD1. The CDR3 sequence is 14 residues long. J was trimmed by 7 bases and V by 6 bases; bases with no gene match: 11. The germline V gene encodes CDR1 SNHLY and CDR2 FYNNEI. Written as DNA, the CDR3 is TGTGCCAGCAGGGCAGGCAGGGGGTTAGGTGGCTACACCTTC. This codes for CASRAGRGLGGYTF.

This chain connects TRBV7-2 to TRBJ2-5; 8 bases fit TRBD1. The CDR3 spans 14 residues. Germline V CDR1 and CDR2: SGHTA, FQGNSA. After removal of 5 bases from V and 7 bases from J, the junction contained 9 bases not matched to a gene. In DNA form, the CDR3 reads TGTGCCAGCAGCCCCGGACAGGGAGAAGTGACCCAGTACTTC. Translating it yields CASSPGQGEVTQYF.

CDR3 sequence (DNA): TGCAGTGCGTCCGGGACAGGGACTTTCTTT. Encoded protein: CSASGTGTFF. The V gene is TRBV20-1, the J gene TRBJ1-1; 9 bases align to TRBD1. CDR1 and CDR2 (germline): DFQATT, SNEGSKA (reference sequence). V was pared by 6 bases and J by 12 bases, with 5 bases of the junction left unmatched. The CDR3 loop spans 10 amino acids.

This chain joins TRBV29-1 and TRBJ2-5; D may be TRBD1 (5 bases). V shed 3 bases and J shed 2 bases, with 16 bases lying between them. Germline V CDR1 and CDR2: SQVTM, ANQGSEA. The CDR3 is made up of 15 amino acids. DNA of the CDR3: TGCAGCGTTGACTGGCTCGTTAGGGGACAAGAGACCCAGTACTTC. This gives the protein CSVDWLVRGQETQYF.

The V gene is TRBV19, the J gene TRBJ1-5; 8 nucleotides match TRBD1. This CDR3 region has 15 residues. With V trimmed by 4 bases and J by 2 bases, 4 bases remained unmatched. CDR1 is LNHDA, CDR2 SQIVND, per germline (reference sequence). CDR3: CASSKDRAGNQPQHF. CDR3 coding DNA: TGTGCCAGTAGTAAGGACAGGGCTGGCAATCAGCCCCAGCATTTT.

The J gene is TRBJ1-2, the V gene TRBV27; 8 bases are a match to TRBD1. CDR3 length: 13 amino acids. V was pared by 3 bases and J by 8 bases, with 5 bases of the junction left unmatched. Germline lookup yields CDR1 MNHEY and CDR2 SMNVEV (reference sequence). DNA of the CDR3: TGTGCCAGCAGTTTCGGACAGGGTAAAGGCTACACCTTC. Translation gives CASSFGQGKGYTF.